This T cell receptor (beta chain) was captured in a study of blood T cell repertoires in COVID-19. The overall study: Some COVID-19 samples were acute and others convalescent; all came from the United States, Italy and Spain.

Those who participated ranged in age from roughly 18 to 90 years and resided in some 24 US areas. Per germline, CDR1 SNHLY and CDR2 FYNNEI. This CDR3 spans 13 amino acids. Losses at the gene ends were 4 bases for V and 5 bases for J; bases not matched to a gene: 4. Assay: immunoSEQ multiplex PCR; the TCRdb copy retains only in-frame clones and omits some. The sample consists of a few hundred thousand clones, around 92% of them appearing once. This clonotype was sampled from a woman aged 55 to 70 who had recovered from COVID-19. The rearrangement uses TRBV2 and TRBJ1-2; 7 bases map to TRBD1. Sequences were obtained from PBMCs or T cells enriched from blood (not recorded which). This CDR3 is CASSGDSVYGYTF. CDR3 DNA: TGTGCCAGCAGTGGGGACAGTGTATATGGCTACACCTTC.